One TCR beta chain is described in this entry. This clonotype has more than one count but fewer than ten. This clone's antigen is unknown. Base qualities are missing; no much larger clone stands one base away. The sample originates from a study of identical twins (TCRdb year 2016). Regarding the research as a whole: TCR alpha and beta repertoires from monozygotic twins, unrelated adults of various ages and cord blood were deep-sequenced to test whether fetal clonotypes persist. To rule out contamination, replicate twin experiments were performed at different times with different library preparation protocols.

Broader findings and caveats from the paper: Zero-insertion analyses could be partly confounded by invariant T cells such as MAIT and iNKT, although diverse VJ usage argued against such confounding for most clonotypes. Conclusions relied on cross-sectional statistical analysis, since the same donors could not be followed over many years. Out-of-frame TCR alpha sharing in monozygotic twins was systematically underestimated by recombination models, whereas sharing between unrelated individuals was in agreement with the recombination models. Abundant cord blood beta clonotypes had fewer insertions, young adult naive repertoires showed a similar but weaker trend, and memory repertoires showed no such trend. Compared with coincidental sharing between unrelated individuals, out-of-frame TCR alpha sequences shared between twins had an excess of sequences with low generation probability. A weaker excess of twin sharing was found in beta out-of-frame sequences because the signal-to-noise ratio was lowered by fewer shared sequences.

Library construction relied on 5' RACE. This sample was sequenced with an Illumina HiSeq 2000. Template switching added a universal primer binding site, and the final cDNA carried a unique molecular identifier that allowed TCR cDNA molecules to be counted accurately. Specific primers in the conserved constant-segment region were used to synthesize first-strand cDNA for TCR alpha and beta chains. To control for contamination, every cDNA library carried two barcodes: a SMART-Mk sample barcode plus Illumina barcodes. TruSeq adapter sequences and Illumina sample barcodes were added in two successive PCR steps. Sequencing of the TCR alpha and beta cDNA libraries was done on the Illumina HiSeq platform using custom primers. The source study handled its data this way. MiGEC processed the raw reads to extract unique molecular identifiers, while MiXCR was used to determine the CDR3 positions. Recombination models were inferred per individual with the repgenHMM and IGoR tools using an EM algorithm. The tcR package in R was used for shared clonotype analysis, with sharing normalized by the product of cloneset sizes. To study raw recombination free of thymic and clonal selection effects, out-of-frame nonproductive sequences were analyzed. TCRdb trimmed the raw reads at Q25, called clones with MiXCR and kept productive beta chains. Rows merge per CDR3 protein into single entries with the most common DNA and genes. The V and J calls follow TCRdb's processing rather than the paper's. Present in this sample are more than 650,000 distinct CDR3 sequences, roughly 6% of which were seen just once. The biggest ten clones account for 1.5% to 2% of the sample.

CDR1 and CDR2 are drawn from the germline V gene: KGHDR, SFDVKD. V loses 5 bases of germline sequence and J loses 5 bases, and the interval between the two ends is 11 bases. The cysteine opens and the phenylalanine closes a CDR3 of 13 amino acids. Solely the CDR3 DNA is kept, with 39 bases framed from the first base. Only healthy Caucasian donors were included. The researchers also sequenced three unrelated adults who were not twins: a male aged 18 to 30, a male aged 50 to 60, and a female aged 50 to 60. Miltenyi CD45RO+ enrichment and human naive T-cell isolation kits were used to isolate memory (CD45RO+) and naive T cells from PBMC.

Sample: naive T cells sorted from blood. The meaning of the sample's cell subset or site label: cells isolated with a human naive T-cell isolation kit. The V gene is TRBV24-1 and the J gene is TRBJ2-5; the D gene is possibly TRBD2, with 6 bases matching. This TCR was recovered from a man aged 18-30 years in good health. CDR3 protein: CATSAGRHETQYF. The nucleotide sequence reads as follows: TGTGCCACCAGTGCGGGGAGGCATGAGACCCAGTACTTC.